These T cell receptor beta chains were read from a single sample in a study of blood T cell repertoires in COVID-19. The protocol was immunoSEQ multiplex PCR, while the TCRdb copy is restricted to in-frame clones and leaves out a portion. Seen here are fewer than 250,000 clones, approximately 90% observed once, and the top ten hold more than 0.95%. The sample consisted of peripheral blood. All receptors come from a young man with acute or convalescent COVID-19. Both conserved end residues are part of each CDR3. Each record gives: J gene, CDR3 length, clone size, D gene, V gene, CDR3 protein, CDR3 DNA. D genes are given only for firm matches. The size of a clone is reported for some rows only, either as once, few or many, or as a class for expanded clones.

j_call: TRBJ1-1; cdr3_length: 16; clone_size: -; d_call: TRBD1; v_call: TRBV5-1; cdr3_aa: CASGPDRGRVRTEAFF; cdr3_nt: TGCGCCAGCGGCCCGGACAGGGGGCGCGTAAGGACTGAAGCTTTCTTT
j_call: TRBJ2-1; cdr3_length: 14; clone_size: -; d_call: -; v_call: TRBV2; cdr3_aa: CASSEEAGLGEQFF; cdr3_nt: TGTGCCAGCAGTGAGGAGGCGGGGTTAGGGGAGCAGTTCTTC
j_call: TRBJ1-4; cdr3_length: 14; clone_size: -; d_call: -; v_call: TRBV18; cdr3_aa: CASSPRTDNEKLFF; cdr3_nt: TGTGCCAGCTCACCAAGGACAGATAATGAAAAACTGTTTTTT
j_call: TRBJ1-1; cdr3_length: 10; clone_size: -; d_call: -; v_call: TRBV28; cdr3_aa: CASSRGEAFF; cdr3_nt: TGTGCCAGCAGTAGGGGTGAAGCTTTCTTT
j_call: TRBJ2-7; cdr3_length: 14; clone_size: -; d_call: TRBD1; v_call: TRBV28; cdr3_aa: CASSVDRVTYEQYF; cdr3_nt: TGTGCCAGCAGTGTGGACAGGGTCACCTACGAGCAGTACTTC
j_call: TRBJ2-7; cdr3_length: 14; clone_size: -; d_call: -; v_call: TRBV6-5; cdr3_aa: CASSRADRSYEQYF; cdr3_nt: TGTGCCAGCAGCAGGGCCGACCGATCCTACGAGCAGTACTTC
j_call: TRBJ2-6; cdr3_length: 16; clone_size: -; d_call: -; v_call: TRBV5-1; cdr3_aa: CASSLGHSSGANVLTF; cdr3_nt: TGCGCCAGCAGCTTGGGACATAGCTCTGGGGCCAACGTCCTGACTTTC
j_call: TRBJ2-1; cdr3_length: 15; clone_size: -; d_call: TRBD2; v_call: TRBV19; cdr3_aa: CASSIDRTSSILRFF; cdr3_nt: TGTGCCAGTAGTATTGACCGGACTAGTTCAATCTTACGGTTCTTC
j_call: TRBJ1-1; cdr3_length: 14; clone_size: -; d_call: -; v_call: TRBV6-5; cdr3_aa: CASSRGGRGTEAFF; cdr3_nt: TGTGCCAGCAGCCGGGGGGGGAGGGGCACTGAAGCTTTCTTT
j_call: TRBJ2-6; cdr3_length: 18; clone_size: -; d_call: TRBD1; v_call: TRBV4-1; cdr3_aa: CASSQKGTGGAGANVLTF; cdr3_nt: TGCGCCAGCAGCCAAAAAGGGACAGGGGGCGCTGGGGCCAACGTCCTGACTTTC
j_call: TRBJ1-3; cdr3_length: 14; clone_size: -; d_call: -; v_call: TRBV4-2; cdr3_aa: CASSPRNSGNTIYF; cdr3_nt: TGTGCCAGCAGCCCCAGAAACTCTGGAAACACCATATATTTT
j_call: TRBJ1-5; cdr3_length: 14; clone_size: -; d_call: -; v_call: TRBV2; cdr3_aa: CASSSQGLNQPQHF; cdr3_nt: TGTGCCAGCAGTTCCCAGGGGTTGAATCAGCCCCAGCATTTT
j_call: TRBJ2-7; cdr3_length: 14; clone_size: once; d_call: TRBD1; v_call: TRBV30; cdr3_aa: CAWSAGTGGYEQYF; cdr3_nt: TGTGCCTGGAGTGCCGGGACAGGGGGCTACGAGCAGTACTTC
j_call: TRBJ1-1; cdr3_length: 12; clone_size: -; d_call: -; v_call: TRBV29-1; cdr3_aa: CSTPGQGTEAFF; cdr3_nt: TGCAGCACCCCCGGTCAGGGCACTGAAGCTTTCTTT
j_call: TRBJ2-7; cdr3_length: 13; clone_size: -; d_call: -; v_call: TRBV3-1/TRBV3-2; cdr3_aa: CASSQRGYGEQYF; cdr3_nt: TGTGCCAGCAGCCAGAGGGGGTACGGCGAGCAGTACTTC
j_call: TRBJ2-2; cdr3_length: 15; clone_size: once; d_call: -; v_call: TRBV7-3; cdr3_aa: CASSLNRHGTGELFF; cdr3_nt: TGTGCCAGCAGCTTAAATCGACACGGAACCGGGGAGCTGTTTTTT
j_call: TRBJ1-6; cdr3_length: 14; clone_size: -; d_call: TRBD1; v_call: TRBV9; cdr3_aa: CASSTGQYNSPLHF; cdr3_nt: TGTGCCAGCAGCACGGGACAGTATAATTCACCCCTCCACTTT
j_call: TRBJ1-1; cdr3_length: 14; clone_size: -; d_call: -; v_call: TRBV5-1; cdr3_aa: CASSLDTSNTEAFF; cdr3_nt: TGCGCCAGCAGCCTGGACACCTCAAACACTGAAGCTTTCTTT
j_call: TRBJ2-5; cdr3_length: 16; clone_size: -; d_call: TRBD2; v_call: TRBV5-1; cdr3_aa: CASRLWQGGVEETQYF; cdr3_nt: TGCGCCAGCCGCCTTTGGCAGGGAGGGGTTGAGGAGACCCAGTACTTC
j_call: TRBJ2-5; cdr3_length: 15; clone_size: -; d_call: TRBD2; v_call: TRBV5-1; cdr3_aa: CASSFLAGEGETQYF; cdr3_nt: TGCGCCAGCAGCTTTCTAGCGGGAGAAGGAGAGACCCAGTACTTC
j_call: TRBJ1-5; cdr3_length: 18; clone_size: once; d_call: -; v_call: TRBV18; cdr3_aa: CASSTSTRGSTSNQPQHF; cdr3_nt: TGTGCCAGCTCAACAAGTACACGGGGATCGACCAGCAATCAGCCCCAGCATTTT
j_call: TRBJ2-3; cdr3_length: 17; clone_size: -; d_call: TRBD2; v_call: TRBV3-1/TRBV3-2; cdr3_aa: CASSHGPGRGAGDTQYF; cdr3_nt: TGTGCCAGCAGCCACGGGCCGGGGCGGGGGGCCGGAGATACGCAGTATTTT
j_call: TRBJ2-4; cdr3_length: 18; clone_size: -; d_call: -; v_call: TRBV6-1; cdr3_aa: CASSEVFWGPLAKNIQYF; cdr3_nt: TGTGCCAGCAGTGAAGTGTTCTGGGGGCCTCTAGCCAAAAACATTCAGTACTTC
j_call: TRBJ1-2; cdr3_length: 15; clone_size: -; d_call: -; v_call: TRBV6-1; cdr3_aa: CASSESLAGVGGYTF; cdr3_nt: TGTGCCAGCAGTGAATCCCTTGCGGGGGTGGGTGGCTACACCTTC
j_call: TRBJ2-7; cdr3_length: 12; clone_size: -; d_call: -; v_call: TRBV3-1/TRBV3-2; cdr3_aa: CASSLRDYEQYF; cdr3_nt: TGTGCCAGCAGCCTTCGAGATTACGAGCAGTACTTC
j_call: TRBJ2-5; cdr3_length: 14; clone_size: -; d_call: TRBD2; v_call: TRBV11-2; cdr3_aa: CASSFSGRKETQYF; cdr3_nt: TGTGCCAGCAGCTTTAGCGGGAGGAAAGAGACCCAGTACTTC
j_call: TRBJ1-3; cdr3_length: 14; clone_size: -; d_call: -; v_call: TRBV27; cdr3_aa: CASSRSRSGNTIYF; cdr3_nt: TGTGCCAGCAGTAGAAGCCGCTCTGGAAACACCATATATTTT
j_call: TRBJ2-7; cdr3_length: 13; clone_size: -; d_call: TRBD2; v_call: TRBV28; cdr3_aa: CASTTGTNYEQYF; cdr3_nt: TGTGCCAGCACCACCGGGACTAACTACGAGCAGTACTTC
j_call: TRBJ2-6; cdr3_length: 17; clone_size: -; d_call: -; v_call: TRBV28; cdr3_aa: CASSFRGWATGANVLTF; cdr3_nt: TGTGCCAGCAGTTTCCGGGGTTGGGCTACTGGGGCCAACGTCCTGACTTTC
j_call: TRBJ2-1; cdr3_length: 15; clone_size: -; d_call: -; v_call: TRBV7-8; cdr3_aa: CASSSPDSNYNEQFF; cdr3_nt: TGTGCCAGCAGCTCACCGGACAGTAACTACAATGAGCAGTTCTTC
j_call: TRBJ1-3; cdr3_length: 14; clone_size: -; d_call: TRBD1; v_call: TRBV18; cdr3_aa: CASSPPTGRNTIYF; cdr3_nt: TGTGCCAGCTCACCACCGACAGGGAGGAACACCATATATTTT
j_call: TRBJ1-4; cdr3_length: 15; clone_size: -; d_call: -; v_call: TRBV5-1; cdr3_aa: CASSSSGAGDEKLFF; cdr3_nt: TGCGCCAGCAGCTCATCAGGGGCAGGTGATGAAAAACTGTTTTTT
j_call: TRBJ1-4; cdr3_length: 16; clone_size: -; d_call: -; v_call: TRBV9; cdr3_aa: CASSVKGEATNEKLFF; cdr3_nt: TGTGCCAGCAGCGTTAAGGGGGAAGCAACTAATGAAAAACTGTTTTTT
j_call: TRBJ1-2; cdr3_length: 14; clone_size: -; d_call: -; v_call: TRBV19; cdr3_aa: CASSAGPTVNGYTF; cdr3_nt: TGTGCCAGTAGTGCAGGGCCGACAGTCAATGGCTACACCTTC
j_call: TRBJ2-3; cdr3_length: 19; clone_size: -; d_call: -; v_call: TRBV2; cdr3_aa: CASSEVPGSFLSSTDTQYF; cdr3_nt: TGTGCCAGCAGTGAGGTACCGGGATCCTTCTTATCTAGCACAGATACGCAGTATTTT
j_call: TRBJ1-5; cdr3_length: 18; clone_size: -; d_call: -; v_call: TRBV27; cdr3_aa: CASSLSGDISYSNQPQHF; cdr3_nt: TGTGCCAGCAGTTTATCGGGGGACATCAGCTATAGCAATCAGCCCCAGCATTTT
j_call: TRBJ2-6; cdr3_length: 12; clone_size: -; d_call: -; v_call: TRBV2; cdr3_aa: CASSGQGNVLTF; cdr3_nt: TGTGCCAGCAGTGGGCAGGGTAACGTCCTGACTTTC
j_call: TRBJ2-1; cdr3_length: 14; clone_size: -; d_call: TRBD2; v_call: TRBV6-5; cdr3_aa: CASRTSGVYNEQFF; cdr3_nt: TGTGCCAGCAGAACCAGCGGGGTTTACAATGAGCAGTTCTTC
j_call: TRBJ1-2; cdr3_length: 14; clone_size: few; d_call: -; v_call: TRBV28; cdr3_aa: CASWNRSGRGGYTF; cdr3_nt: TGTGCCAGCTGGAACAGGAGTGGGAGGGGTGGCTACACCTTC
j_call: TRBJ2-1; cdr3_length: 13; clone_size: once; d_call: -; v_call: TRBV30; cdr3_aa: CAWRRGSYNEQFF; cdr3_nt: TGTGCCTGGCGTCGGGGCTCCTACAATGAGCAGTTCTTC
j_call: TRBJ2-4; cdr3_length: 16; clone_size: -; d_call: -; v_call: TRBV4-1; cdr3_aa: CASSQGGELAKNIQYF; cdr3_nt: TGCGCCAGCAGCCAAGGGGGGGAATTAGCCAAAAACATTCAGTACTTC
j_call: TRBJ2-7; cdr3_length: 13; clone_size: once; d_call: TRBD2; v_call: TRBV30; cdr3_aa: CAWSRSGGGEQYF; cdr3_nt: TGTGCCTGGAGTAGGAGCGGGGGTGGCGAGCAGTACTTC
j_call: TRBJ1-1; cdr3_length: 14; clone_size: -; d_call: TRBD1; v_call: TRBV28; cdr3_aa: CASSSTGGFTEAFF; cdr3_nt: TGTGCCAGCAGTTCCACAGGGGGCTTCACTGAAGCTTTCTTT
j_call: TRBJ1-4; cdr3_length: 15; clone_size: -; d_call: -; v_call: TRBV28; cdr3_aa: CASRGQGRGDEKLFF; cdr3_nt: TGTGCCAGCAGGGGGCAGGGGAGAGGAGATGAAAAACTGTTTTTT
j_call: TRBJ1-1; cdr3_length: 16; clone_size: once; d_call: -; v_call: TRBV18; cdr3_aa: CASSFVEGSMNTEAFF; cdr3_nt: TGTGCCAGCTCATTTGTGGAGGGATCTATGAACACTGAAGCTTTCTTT